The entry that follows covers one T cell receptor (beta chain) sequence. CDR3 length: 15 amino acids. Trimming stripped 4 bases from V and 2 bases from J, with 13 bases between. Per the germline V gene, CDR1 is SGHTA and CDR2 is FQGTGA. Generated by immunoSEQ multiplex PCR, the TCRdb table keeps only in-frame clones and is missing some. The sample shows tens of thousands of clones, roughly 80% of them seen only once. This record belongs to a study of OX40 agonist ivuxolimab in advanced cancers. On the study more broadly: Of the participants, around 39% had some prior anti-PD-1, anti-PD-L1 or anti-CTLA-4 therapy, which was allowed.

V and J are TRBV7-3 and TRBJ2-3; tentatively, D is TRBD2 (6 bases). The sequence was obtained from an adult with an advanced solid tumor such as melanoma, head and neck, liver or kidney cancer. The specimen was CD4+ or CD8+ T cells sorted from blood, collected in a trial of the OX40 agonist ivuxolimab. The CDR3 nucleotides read TGTGCCAGCAGCTCCAGCGCGGGGAACACAGATACGCAGTATTTT. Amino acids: CASSSSAGNTDTQYF.